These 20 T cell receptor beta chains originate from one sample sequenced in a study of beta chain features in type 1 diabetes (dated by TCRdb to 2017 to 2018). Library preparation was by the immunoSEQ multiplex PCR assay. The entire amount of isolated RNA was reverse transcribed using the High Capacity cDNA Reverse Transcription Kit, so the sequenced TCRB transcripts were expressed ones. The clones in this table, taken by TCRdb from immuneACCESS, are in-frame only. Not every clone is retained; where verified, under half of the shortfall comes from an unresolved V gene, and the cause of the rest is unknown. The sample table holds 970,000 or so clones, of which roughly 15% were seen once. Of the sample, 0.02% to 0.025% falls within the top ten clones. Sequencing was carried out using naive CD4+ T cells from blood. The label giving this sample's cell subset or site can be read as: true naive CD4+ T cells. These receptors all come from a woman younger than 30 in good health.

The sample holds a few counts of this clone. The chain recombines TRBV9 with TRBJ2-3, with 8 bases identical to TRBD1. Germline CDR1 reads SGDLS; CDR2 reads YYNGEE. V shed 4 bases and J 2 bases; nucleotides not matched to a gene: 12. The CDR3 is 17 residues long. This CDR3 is CASSRGKQGVPTDTQYF. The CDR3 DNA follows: TGTGCCAGCAGCAGGGGAAAACAGGGGGTGCCCACAGATACGCAGTATTTT.

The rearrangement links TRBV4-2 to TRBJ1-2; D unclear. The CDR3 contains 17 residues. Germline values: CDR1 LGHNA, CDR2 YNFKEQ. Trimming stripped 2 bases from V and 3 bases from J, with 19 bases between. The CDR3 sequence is CASSQSQADYLDYGYTF. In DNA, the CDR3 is TGTGCCAGCAGCCAAAGCCAGGCCGACTATTTGGACTATGGCTACACCTTC.

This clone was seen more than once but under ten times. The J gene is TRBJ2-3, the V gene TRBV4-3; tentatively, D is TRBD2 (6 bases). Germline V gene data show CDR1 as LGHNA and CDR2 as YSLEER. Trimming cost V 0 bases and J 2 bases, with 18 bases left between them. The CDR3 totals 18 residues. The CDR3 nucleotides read TGCGCCAGCAGCCAAGATACTGTAGGGCTAGCGTACACAGATACGCAGTATTTT. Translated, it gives CASSQDTVGLAYTDTQYF.

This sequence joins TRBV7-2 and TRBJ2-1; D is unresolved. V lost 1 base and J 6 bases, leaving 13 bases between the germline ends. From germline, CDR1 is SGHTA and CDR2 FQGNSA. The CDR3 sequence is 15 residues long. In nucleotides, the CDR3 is TGTGCCAGCAGCTTAGGGCCGTCTGGGTTCAATGAGCAGTTCTTC. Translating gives CASSLGPSGFNEQFF.

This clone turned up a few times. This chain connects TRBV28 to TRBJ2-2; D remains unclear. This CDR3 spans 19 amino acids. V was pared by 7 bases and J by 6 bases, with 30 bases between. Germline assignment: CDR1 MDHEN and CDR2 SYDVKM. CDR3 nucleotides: TGTGCCAGCACCACAAGCAGGTGGCTAGATCGGTCGCCCGCCGGGGAGCTGTTTTTT. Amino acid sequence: CASTTSRWLDRSPAGELFF.

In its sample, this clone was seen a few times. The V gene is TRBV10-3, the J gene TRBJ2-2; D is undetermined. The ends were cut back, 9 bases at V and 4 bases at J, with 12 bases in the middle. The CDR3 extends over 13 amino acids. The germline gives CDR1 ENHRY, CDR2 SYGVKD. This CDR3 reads CAIRVGTTGELFF. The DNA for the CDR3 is TGTGCCATAAGAGTGGGCACCACCGGGGAGCTGTTTTTT.

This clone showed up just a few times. This CDR3 reads CASSTASSGRARGQYF. CDR3 in DNA: TGTGCCAGCAGTACCGCCTCTAGCGGGAGGGCCCGGGGGCAGTACTTC. The rearrangement joins TRBV2 to TRBJ2-7; 12 nucleotides match TRBD2. After removal of 5 bases from V and 9 bases from J, the junction contained 14 bases not matched to a gene. Germline loops: CDR1 SNHLY, CDR2 FYNNEI. The CDR3 has 16 residues.

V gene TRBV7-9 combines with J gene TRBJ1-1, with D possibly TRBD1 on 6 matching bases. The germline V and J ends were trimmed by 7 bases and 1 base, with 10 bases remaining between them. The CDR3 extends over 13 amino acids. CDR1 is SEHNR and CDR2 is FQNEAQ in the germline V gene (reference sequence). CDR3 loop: CASTATGNTEAFF. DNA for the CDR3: TGTGCCAGCACCGCGACAGGGAACACTGAAGCTTTCTTT.

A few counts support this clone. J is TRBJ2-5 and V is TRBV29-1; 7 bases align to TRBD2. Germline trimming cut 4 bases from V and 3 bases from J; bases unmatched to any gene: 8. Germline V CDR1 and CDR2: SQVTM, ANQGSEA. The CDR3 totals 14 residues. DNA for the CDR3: TGCAGCGTTGGAGGGAGGACTAGGAAAGAGACCCAGTACTTC. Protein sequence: CSVGGRTRKETQYF. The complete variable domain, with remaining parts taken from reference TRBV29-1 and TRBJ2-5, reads SAVISQKPSRDICQRGTSLTIQCQVDSQVTMMFWYRQQPGQSLTLIATANQGSEATYESGFVIDKFPISRPNLTFSTLTVSNMSPEDSSIYLCSVGGRTRKETQYFGPGTRLLVL.

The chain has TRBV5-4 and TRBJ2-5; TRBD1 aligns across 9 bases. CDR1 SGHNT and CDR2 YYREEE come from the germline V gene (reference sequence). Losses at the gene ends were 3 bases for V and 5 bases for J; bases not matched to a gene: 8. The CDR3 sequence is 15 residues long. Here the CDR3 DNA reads TGTGCCAGCAGCTCGGGACAGGGTGTTTCGGAGACCCAGTACTTC. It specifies CASSSGQGVSETQYF.

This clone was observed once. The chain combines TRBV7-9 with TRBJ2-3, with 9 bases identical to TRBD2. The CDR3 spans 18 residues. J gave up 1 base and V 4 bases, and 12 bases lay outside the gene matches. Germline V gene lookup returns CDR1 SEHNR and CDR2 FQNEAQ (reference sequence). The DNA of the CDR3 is TGTGCCAGCAGCTACACTCATTTAGCGGGAGTTGGCACAGATACGCAGTATTTT. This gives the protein CASSYTHLAGVGTDTQYF.

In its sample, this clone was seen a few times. The CDR3 protein is CASSLRSGLAGDREQYF. CDR3 DNA: TGCGCCAGCAGCTTGAGGTCGGGATTAGCGGGAGACCGAGAGCAGTACTTC. The V and J genes are TRBV5-1 and TRBJ2-7; TRBD2 matches 9 bases. CDR3 length equals 17 residues. V lost 1 base to trimming and J lost 7 bases; unmatched junction nucleotides: 15. CDR1 and CDR2 (germline): SGHRS, YFSETQ.

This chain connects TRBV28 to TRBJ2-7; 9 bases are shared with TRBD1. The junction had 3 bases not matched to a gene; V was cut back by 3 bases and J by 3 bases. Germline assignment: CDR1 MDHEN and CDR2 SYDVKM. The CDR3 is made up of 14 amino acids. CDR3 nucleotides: TGTGCCAGCAGTTTGGGGGGACAGGGCTACGAGCAGTACTTC. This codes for CASSLGGQGYEQYF.

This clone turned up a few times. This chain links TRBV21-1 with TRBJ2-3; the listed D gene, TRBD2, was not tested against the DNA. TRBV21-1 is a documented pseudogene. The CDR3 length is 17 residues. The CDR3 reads CASSNELLHGSTDTQYF. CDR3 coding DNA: TGTGCCAGCAGCAATGAACTACTCCACGGAAGCACAGATACGCAGTATTTT.

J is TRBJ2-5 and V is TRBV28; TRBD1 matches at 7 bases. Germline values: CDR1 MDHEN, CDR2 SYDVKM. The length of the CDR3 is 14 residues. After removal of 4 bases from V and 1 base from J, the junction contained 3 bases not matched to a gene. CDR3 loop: CASSSDRSQETQYF. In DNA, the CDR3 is TGTGCCAGCAGTTCGGACAGGAGCCAAGAGACCCAGTACTTC. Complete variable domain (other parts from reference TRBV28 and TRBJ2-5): DVKVTQSSRYLVKRTGEKVFLECVQDMDHENMFWYRQDPGLGLRLIYFSYDVKMKEKGDIPEGYSVSREKKERFSLILESASTNQTSMYLCASSSDRSQETQYFGPGTRLLVL.

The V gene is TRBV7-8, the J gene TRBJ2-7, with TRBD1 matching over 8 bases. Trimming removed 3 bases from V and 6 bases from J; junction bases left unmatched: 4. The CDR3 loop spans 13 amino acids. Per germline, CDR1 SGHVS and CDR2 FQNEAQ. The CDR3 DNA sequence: TGTGCCAGCAGCTTTCAGGGGGCAGGCGAGCAGTACTTC. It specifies CASSFQGAGEQYF. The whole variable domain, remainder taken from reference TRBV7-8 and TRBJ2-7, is GAGVSQSPRYKVAKRGQDVALRCDPISGHVSLFWYQQALGQGPEFLTYFQNEAQLDKSGLPSDRFFAERPEGSVSTLKIQRTQQEDSAVYLCASSFQGAGEQYFGPGTRLTVT.

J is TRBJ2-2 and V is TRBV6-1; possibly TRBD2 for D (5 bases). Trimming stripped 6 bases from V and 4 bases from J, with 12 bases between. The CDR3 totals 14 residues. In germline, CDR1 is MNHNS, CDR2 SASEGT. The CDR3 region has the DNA TGTGCCAGCAGGGCACTAGTATTCACCGGGGAGCTGTTTTTT. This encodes CASRALVFTGELFF.

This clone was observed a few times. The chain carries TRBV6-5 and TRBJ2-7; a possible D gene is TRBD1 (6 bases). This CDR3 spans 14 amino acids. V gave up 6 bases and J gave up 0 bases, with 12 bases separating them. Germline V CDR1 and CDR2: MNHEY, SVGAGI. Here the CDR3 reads CASRLQGYSYEQYF. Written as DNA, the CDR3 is TGTGCCAGCAGATTACAGGGCTACTCCTACGAGCAGTACTTC.

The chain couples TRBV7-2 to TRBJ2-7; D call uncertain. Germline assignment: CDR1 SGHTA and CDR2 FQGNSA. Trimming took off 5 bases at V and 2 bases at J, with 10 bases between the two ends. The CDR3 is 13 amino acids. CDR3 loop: CASSPTTTYEQYF. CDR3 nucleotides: TGTGCCAGCAGCCCTACCACAACCTACGAGCAGTACTTC.

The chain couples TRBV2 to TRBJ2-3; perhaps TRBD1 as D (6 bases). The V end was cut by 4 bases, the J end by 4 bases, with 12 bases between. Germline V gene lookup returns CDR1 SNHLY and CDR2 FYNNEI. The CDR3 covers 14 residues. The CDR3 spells CASSVESGADTQYF. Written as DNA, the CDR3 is TGTGCCAGCAGTGTGGAGTCAGGGGCAGATACGCAGTATTTT.